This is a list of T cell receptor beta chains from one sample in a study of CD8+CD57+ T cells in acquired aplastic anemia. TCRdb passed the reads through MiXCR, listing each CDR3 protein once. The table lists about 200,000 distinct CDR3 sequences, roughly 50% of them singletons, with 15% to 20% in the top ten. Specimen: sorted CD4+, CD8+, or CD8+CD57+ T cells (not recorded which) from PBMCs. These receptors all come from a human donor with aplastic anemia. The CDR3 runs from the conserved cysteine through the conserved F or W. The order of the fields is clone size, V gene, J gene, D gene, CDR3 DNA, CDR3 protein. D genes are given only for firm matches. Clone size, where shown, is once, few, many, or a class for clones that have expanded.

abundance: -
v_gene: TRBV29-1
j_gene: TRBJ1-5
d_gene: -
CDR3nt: TGCAGCGTCCGGGACACTAGCAATCAGCCCCAGCATTTT
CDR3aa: CSVRDTSNQPQHF

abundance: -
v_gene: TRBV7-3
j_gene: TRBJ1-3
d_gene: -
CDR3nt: TGTGCCAGCAGCTTTATGCCCAATAACGCTGCGGACACCATATATTTT
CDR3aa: CASSFMPNNAADTIYF

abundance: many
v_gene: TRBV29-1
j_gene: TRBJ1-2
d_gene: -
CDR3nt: TGCAGCGTTGTTGTAGGGGCGGCTGGCTACACCTTC
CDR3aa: CSVVVGAAGYTF

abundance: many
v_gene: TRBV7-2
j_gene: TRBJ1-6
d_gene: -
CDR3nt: TGTGCCAGCGGGGGAGAAGAAGGGAATAATTCACCCCTCCACTTT
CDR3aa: CASGGEEGNNSPLHF

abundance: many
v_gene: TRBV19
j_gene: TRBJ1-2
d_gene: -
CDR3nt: TGTGCCAGTACCCCTTCCGGACTGGCGGCTCTATATGGCTACACCTTC
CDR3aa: CASTPSGLAALYGYTF

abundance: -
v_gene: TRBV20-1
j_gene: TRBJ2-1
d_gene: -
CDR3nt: TGCAGTGCTAGAGGGGCGGACGTCTCCTACAATGAGCAGTTCTTC
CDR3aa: CSARGADVSYNEQFF

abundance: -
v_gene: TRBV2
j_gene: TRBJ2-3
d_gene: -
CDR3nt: TGTGCCAGCAGGCCGGGACGAGCCACCGATACGCAGTATTTT
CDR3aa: CASRPGRATDTQYF

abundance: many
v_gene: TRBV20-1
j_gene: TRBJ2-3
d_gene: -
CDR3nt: TGCAGTGCTAGAGGATGGGAACCAACAGATACGCAGTATTTT
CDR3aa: CSARGWEPTDTQYF

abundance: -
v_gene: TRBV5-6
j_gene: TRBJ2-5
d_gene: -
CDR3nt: TGTGCCAGCAGCTTGGCCGCGGAGTACCAAGAGACCCAGTACTTC
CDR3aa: CASSLAAEYQETQYF

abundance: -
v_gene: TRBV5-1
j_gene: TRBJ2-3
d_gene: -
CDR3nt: TGCGCCAGCAGCTTGGGGCAGCAAGATACGCAGTATTTT
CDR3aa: CASSLGQQDTQYF

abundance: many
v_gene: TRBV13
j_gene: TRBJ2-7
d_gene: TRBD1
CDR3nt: TGTGCCAGCAGCCCGACAGGGACGCTCTCCTACGAGCAGTACTTC
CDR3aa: CASSPTGTLSYEQYF

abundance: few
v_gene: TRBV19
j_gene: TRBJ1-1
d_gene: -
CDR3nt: TGTGCCAGTAGTATATCGAGTGGCACTGAAGCTTTCTTT
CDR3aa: CASSISSGTEAFF

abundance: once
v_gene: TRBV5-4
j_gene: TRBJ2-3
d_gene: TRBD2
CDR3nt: TGTGCCAGCAGCTTGGGTGGAGTTAGCGGGGGTGCCACAGGTACGCAGTATTTT
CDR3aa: CASSLGGVSGGATGTQYF

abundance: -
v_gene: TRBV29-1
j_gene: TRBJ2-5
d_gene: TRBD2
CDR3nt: TGCAGCTCAACTAGCGGGGCAGGAGAGACCCAGTACTTC
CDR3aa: CSSTSGAGETQYF

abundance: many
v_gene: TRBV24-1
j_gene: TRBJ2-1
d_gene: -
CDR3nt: TGTGCCACCAGTGATTTGAAGGGGGGGGCCCTTTATGAGCAGTTCTTC
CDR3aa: CATSDLKGGALYEQFF

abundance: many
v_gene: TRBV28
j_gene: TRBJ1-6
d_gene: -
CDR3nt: TGTGCCAGCAGTTTATACCCAAGCAACTCACCCCTCCACTTT
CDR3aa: CASSLYPSNSPLHF

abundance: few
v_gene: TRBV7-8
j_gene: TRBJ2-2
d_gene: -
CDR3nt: TGCGCCAGCAGCCAAGGGGTTGGCGGGGAGCTGTTTTTT
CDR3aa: CASSQGVGGELFF

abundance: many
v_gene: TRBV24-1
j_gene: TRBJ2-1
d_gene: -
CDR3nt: TGTGCCACCAGTGATTCAGGGATCAATGAGCAGTTCTTC
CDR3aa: CATSDSGINEQFF

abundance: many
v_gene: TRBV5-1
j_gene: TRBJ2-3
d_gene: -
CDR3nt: TGCGCCAGCAGGCTTGCTCCTAGCACAGATACGCAGTATTTT
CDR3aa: CASRLAPSTDTQYF

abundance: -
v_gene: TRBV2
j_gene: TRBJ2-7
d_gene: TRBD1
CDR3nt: TGTGCCAGCAAAGTTGGACAGGCCTCCTACGAGCAGTACTTC
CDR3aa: CASKVGQASYEQYF

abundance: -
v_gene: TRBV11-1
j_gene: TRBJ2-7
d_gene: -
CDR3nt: TGTGCCAGCAGACCATCGTTTTTCGGACAGCCGAACTCCTACGAGCAGTACTTC
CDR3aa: CASRPSFFGQPNSYEQYF

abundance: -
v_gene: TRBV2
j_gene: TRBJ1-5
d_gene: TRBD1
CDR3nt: TGTGCCAGCAGATTGGGAGGGGGCTTTGTAGGAGGCAATCAGCCCCAGCATTTT
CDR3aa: CASRLGGGFVGGNQPQHF

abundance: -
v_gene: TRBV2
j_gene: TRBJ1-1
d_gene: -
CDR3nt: TGTGCCAGCAGTGAAGGCAGGGGGAACACTGAAGCTTTCTTT
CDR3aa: CASSEGRGNTEAFF

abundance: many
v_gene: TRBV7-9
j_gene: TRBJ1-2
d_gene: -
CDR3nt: TGTGCCAGCAGCTTAAATTTCCAGGGCTACACCTTC
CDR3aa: CASSLNFQGYTF

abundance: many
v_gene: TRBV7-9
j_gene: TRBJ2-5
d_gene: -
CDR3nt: TGTGCCAGCAGCTACTCCCTAGGGGAAGAGACCCAGTACTTC
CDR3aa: CASSYSLGEETQYF

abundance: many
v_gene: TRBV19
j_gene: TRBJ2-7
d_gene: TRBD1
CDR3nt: TGTGCCAGTAGTATAGGATCCGGGACAGAGAAATACGAGCAGTACTTC
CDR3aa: CASSIGSGTEKYEQYF

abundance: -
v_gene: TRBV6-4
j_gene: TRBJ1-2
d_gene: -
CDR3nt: TGTGCCAGCAGTGACGGGGGCTATGGCTACACCTTC
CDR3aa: CASSDGGYGYTF

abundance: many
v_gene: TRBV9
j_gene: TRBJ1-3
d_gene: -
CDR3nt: TGTGCCAGCAGCGTAGCTACCTCTGGAAACACCATATATTTT
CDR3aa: CASSVATSGNTIYF

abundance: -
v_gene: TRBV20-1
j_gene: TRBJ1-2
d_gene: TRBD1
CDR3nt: TGCAGTGCTAGTATCCAGGGGGCCACCCATGGCTACACCTTC
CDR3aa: CSASIQGATHGYTF

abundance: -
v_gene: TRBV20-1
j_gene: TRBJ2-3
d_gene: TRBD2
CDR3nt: TGCAGTGCTAGTCCGGGACTAGCGGGGTCCACAGATACGCAGTATTTT
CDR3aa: CSASPGLAGSTDTQYF

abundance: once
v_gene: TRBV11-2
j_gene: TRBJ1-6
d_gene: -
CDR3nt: TGTGCCAGCAGCCGGACACGTAATTCACCCCTCCACTTT
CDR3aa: CASSRTRNSPLHF

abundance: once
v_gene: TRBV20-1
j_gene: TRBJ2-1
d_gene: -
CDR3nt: TGCAGTGCTATTATCCGGGACGGATACAATGAGCAGTTCTTC
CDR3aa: CSAIIRDGYNEQFF

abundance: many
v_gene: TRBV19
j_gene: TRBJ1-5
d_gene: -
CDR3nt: TGTGCCAGTAGCCTCGAGGGGGGCAAGCGTAGCAATCAGCCCCAGCATTTT
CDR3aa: CASSLEGGKRSNQPQHF

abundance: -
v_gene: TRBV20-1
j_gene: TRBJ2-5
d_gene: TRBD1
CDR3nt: TGCAGTGCTATCCTACAGGGGGCTCGGGAGACCCAGTACTTC
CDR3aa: CSAILQGARETQYF

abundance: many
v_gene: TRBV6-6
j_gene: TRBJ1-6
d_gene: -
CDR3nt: TGTGCCAGCAGTTACTCGAACCGCGCTAGGCGGCTAGCACCCCTCCACTTT
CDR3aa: CASSYSNRARRLAPLHF

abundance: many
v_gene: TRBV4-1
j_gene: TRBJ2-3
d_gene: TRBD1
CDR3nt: TGCGCCAGCAGCCACACGACAGGGGGGCCAGATACGCAGTATTTT
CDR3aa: CASSHTTGGPDTQYF

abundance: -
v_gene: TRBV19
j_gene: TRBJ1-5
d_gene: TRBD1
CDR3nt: TGTGCCAGTAGTACCACCGGGACAGGGAGTAACGAGCATTTT
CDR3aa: CASSTTGTGSNEHF

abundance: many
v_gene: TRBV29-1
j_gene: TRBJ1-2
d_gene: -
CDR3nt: TGCAGCGTCGGAACTCCGGGACGGACCTATGGCTACACCTTC
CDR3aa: CSVGTPGRTYGYTF

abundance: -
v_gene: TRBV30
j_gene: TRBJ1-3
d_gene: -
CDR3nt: TGTGCCTTATCATCCTACGCAAACTCTGGAAACACCATATATTTT
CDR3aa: CALSSYANSGNTIYF

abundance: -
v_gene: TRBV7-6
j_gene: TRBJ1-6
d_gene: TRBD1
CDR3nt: TGTGCCAGCAGCACCAGACAGGGAGAAAATTCACCCCTCCACTTT
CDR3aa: CASSTRQGENSPLHF

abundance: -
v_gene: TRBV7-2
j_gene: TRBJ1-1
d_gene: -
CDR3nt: TGTGCCAGCAGCTTATGGGCCCCAATGAACACTGAAGCTTTCTTT
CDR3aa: CASSLWAPMNTEAFF

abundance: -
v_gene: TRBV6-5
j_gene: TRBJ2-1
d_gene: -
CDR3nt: TGTGCCAGCAGCCCCTTCCGGGACCCCTTTTCGGCCAATGAGCAGTTCTTC
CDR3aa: CASSPFRDPFSANEQFF

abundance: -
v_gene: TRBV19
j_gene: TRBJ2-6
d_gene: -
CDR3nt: TGTGCCAGTAGTATCTCCACAGTGGCGAACACTGAAGCTTTC
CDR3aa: CASSISTVANTEAF

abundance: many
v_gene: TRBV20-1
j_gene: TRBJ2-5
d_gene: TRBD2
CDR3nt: TGCAGTGCTAGAGTAGCGGGTCAAGAGACCCAGTACTTC
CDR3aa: CSARVAGQETQYF

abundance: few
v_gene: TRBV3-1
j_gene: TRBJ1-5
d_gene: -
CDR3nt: TGTGCCAGCAGCCAAGCCTCGGGGGGTCGTCAGCCCCAGCATTTT
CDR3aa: CASSQASGGRQPQHF

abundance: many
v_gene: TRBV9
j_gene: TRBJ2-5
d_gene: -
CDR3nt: TGTGCCAGCAGCGTAGGAACGTGGGGGCGCCTAGCCGGGGGGGAGACCCAGTACTTC
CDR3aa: CASSVGTWGRLAGGETQYF

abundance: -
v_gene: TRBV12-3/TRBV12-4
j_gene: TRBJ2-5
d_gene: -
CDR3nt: TGTGCCAGCAGTCCTCGGACAGCTCAAGAGACCCAGTACTTC
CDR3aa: CASSPRTAQETQYF

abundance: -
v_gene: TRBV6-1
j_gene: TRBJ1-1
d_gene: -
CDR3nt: TGTGCCAGCAGTGAAGCAGACAGGATGAACACTGAAGCTTTCTTT
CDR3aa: CASSEADRMNTEAFF

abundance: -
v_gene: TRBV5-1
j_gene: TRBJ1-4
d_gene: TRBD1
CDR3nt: TGCGCCAGCAGCTTGGGAGGGGGCAGTCCTAATGAAAAACTGTTTTTT
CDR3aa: CASSLGGGSPNEKLFF

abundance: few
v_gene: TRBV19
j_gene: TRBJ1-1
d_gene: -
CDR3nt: TGTGCCAGTAGTATTAGAAACACTGAAGCTTTCTTT
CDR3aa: CASSIRNTEAFF

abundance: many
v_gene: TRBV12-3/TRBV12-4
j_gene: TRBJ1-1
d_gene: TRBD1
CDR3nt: TGTGCCAGCAGTACTGCAGGGGGCCGAATGAACACTGAAGCTTTCTTT
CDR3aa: CASSTAGGRMNTEAFF

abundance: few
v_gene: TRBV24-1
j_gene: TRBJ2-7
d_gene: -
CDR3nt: TGTGCCAGCAGTGAAAGGGGGAGGGTTTTGTACGAGCAGTACTTC
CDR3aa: CASSERGRVLYEQYF

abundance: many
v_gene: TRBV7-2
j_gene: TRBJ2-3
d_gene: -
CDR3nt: TGTGCCAGCAGTTTTCTAGCTGTAGGCACAGATACGCAGTATTTT
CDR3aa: CASSFLAVGTDTQYF

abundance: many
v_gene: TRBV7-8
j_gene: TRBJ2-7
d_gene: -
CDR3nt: TGTGCCAGCAGCCCCCGGACACGCAGTCAGGTTTGGGGGAACGAGCAGTACTTC
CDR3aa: CASSPRTRSQVWGNEQYF

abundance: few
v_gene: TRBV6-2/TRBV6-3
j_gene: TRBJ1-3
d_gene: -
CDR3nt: TGTGCCAGCAGTTACGAGCGTTCCGGAAACACCATATATTTT
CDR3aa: CASSYERSGNTIYF

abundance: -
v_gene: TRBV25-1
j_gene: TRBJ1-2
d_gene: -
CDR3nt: TGCGCCAGCAAAGTCCCTAACTATGGCTACACCTTC
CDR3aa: CASKVPNYGYTF

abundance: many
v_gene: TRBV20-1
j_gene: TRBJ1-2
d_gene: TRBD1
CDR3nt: TGCAGTGCTAGCGGGGGGACAGCAGCTAACTATGGCTACACCTTC
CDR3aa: CSASGGTAANYGYTF

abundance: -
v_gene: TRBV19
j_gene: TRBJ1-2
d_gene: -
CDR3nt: TGTGCCAGTAGTATCACAGGGTTGGGCTACACCTTC
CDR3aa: CASSITGLGYTF

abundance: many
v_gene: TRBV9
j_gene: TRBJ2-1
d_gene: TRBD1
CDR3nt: TGTGCCAGCAGCGTTACAGGGGGAGGTTACAATGAGCAGTTCTTC
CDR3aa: CASSVTGGGYNEQFF

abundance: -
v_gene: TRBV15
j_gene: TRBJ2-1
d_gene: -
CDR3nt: TGTGCCACCAGCAGAGAAGGGACTTCGGATGAGCAGTTCTTC
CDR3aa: CATSREGTSDEQFF